This T cell receptor (beta chain) was obtained from a study of cytomegalovirus exposure and HLA in healthy donors. Concerning this clone: Its specificity is unknown.

PCR was performed using 60 Vbeta and 13 Jbeta primers. Sequencing used immunoSEQ multiplex PCR; TCRdb keeps in-frame clones, though not all of them. Of 200,000 to 250,000 clones detected, about 80% appear once; the ten largest clones hold 0.58%. Study outcomes and limitations: The records held CMV serostatus as the only immune exposure information. Within an earlier analysis, most TCR beta V segments proved productive either about 90% or about 30% of the time. Researchers reported in a later analysis that common viral pathogens appeared linked to several top clusters. Specific recognition of CMV antigens was confirmed in vitro for three chains (all CMV-associated).

Per the germline V gene, CDR1 is SGHRS and CDR2 is YFSETQ. The CDR3 runs to 16 residues. Trimming pared 0 bases from V and 4 bases from J, leaving 16 bases between. The sequenced sample was PBMCs. The rearrangement uses TRBV5-1 and TRBJ2-5; tentative D call: TRBD2 (6 bases). The sequence derives from a woman aged 35 to 49 in good health and CMV-seronegative. CDR3 in amino acids: CASSLGGAQGIETQYF. The DNA for the CDR3 is TGCGCCAGCAGCTTGGGCGGGGCGCAGGGAATAGAGACCCAGTACTTC.